The clone carrying this T cell receptor beta chain turned up a few times. The data were obtained in a study of blood T cell repertoires in COVID-19. Overall study context: PBMCs, B-cell-depleted T cells, or T cells were the source of the cDNA or gDNA that made up the material.

Original processing methods: Reference gene primer amplification gave nucleated cell count estimates. Profiled with immunoSEQ multiplex PCR; TCRdb holds only in-frame clones, not every one. The V and J calls and the clone size are those of that table, but D and trimming were determined from the DNA. The repertoire has more than 300,000 clones, over 70% of them found once; the top ten carry around 1.2%. The clonotype was recovered from a woman between 45 and 65 years old with acute or convalescent COVID-19. Sequencing was done on a sample of peripheral blood.

As DNA, the CDR3 is TGTGCCAGCAGCCCGGGGCTAGCGGGAGGGCAGAATGAGCAGTTCTTC. Translating it yields CASSPGLAGGQNEQFF. V usage is TRBV9 and J usage is TRBJ2-1; 12 bases line up with TRBD2. Germline trimming cut 4 bases from V and 7 bases from J; bases unmatched to any gene: 9. The germline V gene has CDR1 SGDLS and CDR2 YYNGEE. The CDR3 covers 16 residues.